The T cell receptor (beta chain) described here comes from a study of shared clonotypes between healthy human individuals. Trimming removed 7 bases from V and 3 bases from J, with 11 bases in between. The CDR3 has 13 residues. In germline, CDR1 is MNHEY, CDR2 SMNVEV (reference sequence). Here immunoSEQ multiplex PCR was the method, and the copy in TCRdb shows in-frame clones only, minus some. In the table there are 640,000 or so clones, roughly 70% of which are singletons. This TCR was recovered from a woman aged 25 to 39 in good health. The J gene is TRBJ2-3, the V gene TRBV27; possibly TRBD2 for D (7 bases). The specimen sequenced was memory CD4+ T cells sorted from blood. Subset meaning: CD45RA-negative fraction. The CDR3 DNA is TGTGCCAGCAAGAGGGGGGGAACAGATACGCAGTATTTT. It codes for CASKRGGTDTQYF.